This TCR beta chain was obtained from a study of blood T cell repertoires in COVID-19. Study at large: Researchers got acute and convalescent COVID-19 samples from the United States, Italy and Spain. T cells, B-cell-depleted T cells, or PBMCs provided the cDNA or gDNA that served as material.

Methods used by the authors: Scientists estimated how many nucleated cells there were by amplifying reference gene primers. Produced via immunoSEQ multiplex PCR; TCRdb's table is partial and in-frame only. Clone size and V and J calls were adopted from that table, with D and trimming inferred from the DNA. The table includes roughly 96,000 clones, 70% to 90% detected once. CDR3 length equals 13 residues. The V end lost 10 bases, the J end lost 5 bases, and 12 bases lay between the germline ends. CDR1 is SGHNT and CDR2 is YENEEA in the germline V gene. This chain links TRBV11-3 with TRBJ1-6; the D gene is possibly TRBD1 (5 bases). The sample was peripheral blood. This sequence was found in a man aged 60 to 75 with acute or convalescent COVID-19. CDR3 loop: CATNRGNNSPLHF. The DNA of the CDR3 is TGTGCCACAAATCGGGGGAATAATTCACCCCTCCACTTT.